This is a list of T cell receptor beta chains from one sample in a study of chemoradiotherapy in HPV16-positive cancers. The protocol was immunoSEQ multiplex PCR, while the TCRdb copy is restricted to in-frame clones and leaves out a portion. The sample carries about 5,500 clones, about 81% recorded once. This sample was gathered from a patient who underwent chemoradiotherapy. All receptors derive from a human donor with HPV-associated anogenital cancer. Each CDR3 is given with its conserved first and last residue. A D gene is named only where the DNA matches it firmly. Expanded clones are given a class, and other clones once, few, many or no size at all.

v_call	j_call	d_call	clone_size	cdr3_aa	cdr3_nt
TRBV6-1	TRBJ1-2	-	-	CASSEALLYTF	TGTGCCAGCAGTGAAGCCCTACTCTACACCTTC
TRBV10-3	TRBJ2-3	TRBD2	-	CAIKSGSDTDTQYF	TGTGCCATAAAAAGCGGGAGTGACACAGATACGCAGTATTTT
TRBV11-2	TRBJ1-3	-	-	CASSLRSSGNTIYF	TGTGCCAGCAGCTTACGGAGCTCTGGAAACACCATATATTTT
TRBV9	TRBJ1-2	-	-	CASSEGGGGLMGNYGYTF	TGTGCCAGCAGCGAGGGGGGAGGGGGGTTAATGGGTAACTATGGCTACACCTTC
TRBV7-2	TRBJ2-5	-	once	CASSEGPGSQETQYF	TGTGCCAGCAGCGAAGGCCCCGGATCCCAAGAGACCCAGTACTTC
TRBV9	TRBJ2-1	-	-	CASSTDSLLYNEQFF	TGTGCCAGCAGCACGGATAGCTTACTCTACAATGAGCAGTTCTTC
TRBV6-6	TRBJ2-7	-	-	CASSYSASSYEQYF	TGTGCCAGCAGTTACTCCGCTTCGTCCTACGAGCAGTACTTC
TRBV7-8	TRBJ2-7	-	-	CASSLSGTVYEQYF	TGTGCCAGCAGCTTATCAGGGACCGTCTACGAGCAGTACTTC
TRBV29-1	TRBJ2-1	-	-	CSVAGNEQFF	TGCAGCGTTGCGGGGAATGAGCAGTTCTTC
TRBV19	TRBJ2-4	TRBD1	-	CASSQIQGKLYF	TGTGCCAGTAGCCAAATACAGGGGAAGCTGTACTTC
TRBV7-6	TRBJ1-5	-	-	CASSFRLGDQPQHF	TGTGCCAGCAGCTTTCGGTTGGGGGATCAGCCCCAGCATTTT
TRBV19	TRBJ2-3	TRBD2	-	CASTMGGADTQYF	TGTGCCAGTACGATGGGGGGGGCAGATACGCAGTATTTT
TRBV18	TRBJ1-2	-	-	CASSPGPRYGYTF	TGTGCCAGCTCACCTGGGCCCAGGTATGGCTACACCTTC
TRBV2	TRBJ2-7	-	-	CASSEEGLKYEQYF	TGTGCCAGCAGTGAGGAGGGGTTGAAGTACGAGCAGTACTTC
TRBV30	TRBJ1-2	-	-	CAWSGTFYGYTF	TGTGCCTGGAGTGGGACGTTCTATGGCTACACCTTC
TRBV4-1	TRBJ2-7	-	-	CASSQEGRSLFPQYF	TGCGCCAGCAGCCAAGAGGGAAGGTCCCTGTTTCCCCAGTACTTC
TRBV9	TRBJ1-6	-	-	CASSVALGVGSSPLHF	TGTGCCAGCAGCGTAGCTTTAGGTGTAGGCAGTTCACCCCTCCACTTT